This note documents a single T cell receptor beta chain sequence. Its antigen remains unidentified. Trimming left V 5 bases short and J 4 bases short, with 11 bases between. The CDR3 length is 12 residues. Germline CDR1 DFQATT, CDR2 SNEGSKA (reference sequence). A second PCR, run for roughly 7 to 11 cycles, used a sample-barcoded 5' primer plus a J-beta primer mix. TCRdb re-called the 5' RACE reads through MiXCR, storing one row per CDR3 protein. Among around 1.7 million distinct CDR3 sequences listed, about 28% were seen once. This sample is part of a study of blood T cells in healthy people across ages. Study as a whole: About one barcoded TCR beta cDNA was captured per two T cells.

General study points: Among T cells, TCR beta diversity per million cells dropped roughly linearly as age rose.

Sequencing used blood. The receptor's source is a woman in her thirties in good health. The gene calls are TRBV20-1 and TRBJ1-2; a possible D gene is TRBD1 (5 bases). CDR3 loop: CSAPQGSYGYTF. The CDR3, as DNA: TGCAGTGCTCCTCAGGGATCCTATGGCTACACCTTC.